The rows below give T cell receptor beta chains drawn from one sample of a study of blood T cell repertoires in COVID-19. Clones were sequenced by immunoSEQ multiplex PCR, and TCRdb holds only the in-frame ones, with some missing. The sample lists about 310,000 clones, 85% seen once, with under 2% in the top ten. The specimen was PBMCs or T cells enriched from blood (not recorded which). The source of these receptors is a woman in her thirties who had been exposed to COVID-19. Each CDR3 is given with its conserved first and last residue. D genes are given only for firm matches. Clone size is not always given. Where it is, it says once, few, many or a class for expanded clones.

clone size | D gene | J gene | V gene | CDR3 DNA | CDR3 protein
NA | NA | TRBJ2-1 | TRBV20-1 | TGCAGTGCTAGTGATTTAGCCCAGGGCTACAATGAGCAGTTCTTC | CSASDLAQGYNEQFF
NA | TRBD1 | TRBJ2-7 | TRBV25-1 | TGTGCCAGCAGCGAAATGACAGGGCATTACGAGCAGTACTTC | CASSEMTGHYEQYF
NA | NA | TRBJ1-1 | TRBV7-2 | TGTGCCAGCAGCTTAGCACAAACCGGAGCCACTGAAGCTTTCTTT | CASSLAQTGATEAFF
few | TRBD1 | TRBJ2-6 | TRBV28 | TGTGCCAGCAGCGCCGGGGACAGGGGGCGTTATTCCGGGGCCAACGTCCTGACTTTC | CASSAGDRGRYSGANVLTF
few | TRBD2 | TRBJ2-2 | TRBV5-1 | TGCGCCAGCAGCTTACTAGCGGGAGCCGGGGAGCTGTTTTTT | CASSLLAGAGELFF
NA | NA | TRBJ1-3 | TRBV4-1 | TGCGCCAGCAGCCAAGAGCACAGTTCGGGAAACACCATATATTTT | CASSQEHSSGNTIYF
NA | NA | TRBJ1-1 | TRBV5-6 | TGTGCCAGCAGCTTGAACAGGGCAAGGGCTTTCTTT | CASSLNRARAFF
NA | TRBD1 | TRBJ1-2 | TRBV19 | TGTGCCAGTAGTAGGACAGGGGGCGAGAATGGCTACACCTTC | CASSRTGGENGYTF
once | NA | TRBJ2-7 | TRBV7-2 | TGTGCCAGCAGAGCCTCCGGGGGTGGCCTCTACGAGCAGTACTTC | CASRASGGGLYEQYF
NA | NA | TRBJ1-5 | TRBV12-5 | TGTGCTAGTGGTTTATTTCCTCAGGGCGGAAATCAGCCCCAGCATTTT | CASGLFPQGGNQPQHF
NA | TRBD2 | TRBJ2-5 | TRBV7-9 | TGTGCCAGCAGCACCGGACTAGCAGGGGAGACCCAGTACTTC | CASSTGLAGETQYF
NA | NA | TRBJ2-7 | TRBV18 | TGTGCCAGTAGCGGCAGCTCCTACGAGCAGTACTTC | CASSGSSYEQYF
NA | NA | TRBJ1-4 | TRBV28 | TGTGCCCTCCGGGGGGCTAATGAAAAACTGTTTTTT | CALRGANEKLFF
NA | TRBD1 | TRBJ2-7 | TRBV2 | TGTGCCAGCCACAGACAGGGTCGCGACGAGCAGTACTTC | CASHRQGRDEQYF